What follows is one T cell receptor beta chain and its context. These data come from a study of patients and donors after allogeneic stem cell transplantation. In TCRdb, the RT-PCR reads were re-called with MiXCR into one record per CDR3 protein. The data show 800,000 to 1,000,000 distinct CDR3 sequences, more than 15% seen once. The germline V and J ends were trimmed by 4 bases and 0 bases, with 16 bases remaining between them. Germline CDR1 is SGHVS and CDR2 is FQNEAQ. This CDR3 is built from 16 residues. The sequence derives from a human donor who was either an allogeneic HSCT recipient or a stem cell or donor lymphocyte infusion donor (not recorded which). It is not recorded whose cells these are; they may come from a transplant donor. The sample consisted of blood, either unsorted or a sorted T cell fraction (not recorded which). V gene TRBV7-8 combines with J gene TRBJ2-7; D call uncertain. The CDR3 DNA reads TGTGCCAGCAGCTCCCTAGGCGACCTCCCCTCCTACGAGCAGTACTTC. Translation gives CASSSLGDLPSYEQYF.